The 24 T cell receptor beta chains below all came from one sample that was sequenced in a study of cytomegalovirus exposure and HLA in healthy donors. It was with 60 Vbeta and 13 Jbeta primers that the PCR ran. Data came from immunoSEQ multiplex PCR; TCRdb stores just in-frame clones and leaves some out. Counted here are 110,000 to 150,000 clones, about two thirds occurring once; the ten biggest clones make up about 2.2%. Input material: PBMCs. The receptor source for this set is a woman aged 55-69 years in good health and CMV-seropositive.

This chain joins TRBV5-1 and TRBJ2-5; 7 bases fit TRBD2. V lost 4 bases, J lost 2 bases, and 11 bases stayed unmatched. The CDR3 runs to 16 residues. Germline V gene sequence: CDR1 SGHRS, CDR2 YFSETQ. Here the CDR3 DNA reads TGCGCCAGCAGCCTTGTACCAGCGGGGAATCAAGAGACCCAGTACTTC. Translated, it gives CASSLVPAGNQETQYF.

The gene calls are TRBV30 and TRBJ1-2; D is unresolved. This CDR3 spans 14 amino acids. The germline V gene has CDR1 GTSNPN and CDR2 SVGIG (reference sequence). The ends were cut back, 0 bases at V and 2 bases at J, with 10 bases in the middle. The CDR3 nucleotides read TGTGCCTGGAGTGTGGGCAGCCCAAACTATGGCTACACCTTC. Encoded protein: CAWSVGSPNYGYTF.

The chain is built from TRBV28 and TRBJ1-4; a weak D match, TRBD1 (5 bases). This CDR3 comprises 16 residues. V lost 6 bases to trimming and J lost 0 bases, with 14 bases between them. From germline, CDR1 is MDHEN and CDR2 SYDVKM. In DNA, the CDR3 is TGTGCCAGCAGGATCCAGGGCGCTCCAACTAATGAAAAACTGTTTTTT. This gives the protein CASRIQGAPTNEKLFF. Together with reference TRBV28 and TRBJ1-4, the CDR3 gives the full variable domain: DVKVTQSSRYLVKRTGEKVFLECVQDMDHENMFWYRQDPGLGLRLIYFSYDVKMKEKGDIPEGYSVSREKKERFSLILESASTNQTSMYLCASRIQGAPTNEKLFFGSGTQLSVL.

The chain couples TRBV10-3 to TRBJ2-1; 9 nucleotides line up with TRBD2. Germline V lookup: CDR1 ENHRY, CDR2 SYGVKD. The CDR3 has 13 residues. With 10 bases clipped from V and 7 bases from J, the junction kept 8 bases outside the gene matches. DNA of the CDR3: TGTGCCACCGCTAGCGGGATAGGTAATGAGCAGTTCTTC. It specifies CATASGIGNEQFF.

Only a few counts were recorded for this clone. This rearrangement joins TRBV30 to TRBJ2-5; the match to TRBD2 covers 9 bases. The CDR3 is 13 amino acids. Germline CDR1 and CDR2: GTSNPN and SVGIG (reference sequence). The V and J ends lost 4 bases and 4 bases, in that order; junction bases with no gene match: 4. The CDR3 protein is CAWNELAGETQYF. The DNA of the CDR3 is TGTGCCTGGAACGAACTAGCGGGAGAGACCCAGTACTTC. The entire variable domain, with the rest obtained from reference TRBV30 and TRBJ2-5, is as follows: SQTIHQWPATLVQPVGSPLSLECTVEGTSNPNLYWYRQAAGRGLQLLFYSVGIGQISSEVPQNLSASRPQDRQFILSSKKLLLSDSGFYLCAWNELAGETQYFGPGTRLLVL.

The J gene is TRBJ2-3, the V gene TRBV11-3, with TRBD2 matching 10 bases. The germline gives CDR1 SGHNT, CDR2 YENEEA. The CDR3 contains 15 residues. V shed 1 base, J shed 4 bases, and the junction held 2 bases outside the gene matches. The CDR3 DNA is TGTGCCAGCAGCTTAGCAGCGGGAGGGCCAGATACGCAGTATTTT. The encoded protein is CASSLAAGGPDTQYF.

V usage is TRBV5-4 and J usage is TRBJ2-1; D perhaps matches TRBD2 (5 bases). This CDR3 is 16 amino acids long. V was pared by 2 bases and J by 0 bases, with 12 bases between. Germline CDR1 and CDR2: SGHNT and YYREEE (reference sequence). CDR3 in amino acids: CASSLGSGGSYNEQFF. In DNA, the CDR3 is TGTGCCAGCAGCTTAGGCAGCGGTGGCTCCTACAATGAGCAGTTCTTC.

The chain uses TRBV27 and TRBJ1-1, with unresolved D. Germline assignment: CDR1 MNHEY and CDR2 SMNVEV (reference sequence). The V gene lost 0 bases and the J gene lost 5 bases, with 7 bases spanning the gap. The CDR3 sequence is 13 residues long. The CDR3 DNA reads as TGTGCCAGCAGTTTATCCCCCGTAACTGAAGCTTTCTTT. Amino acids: CASSLSPVTEAFF.

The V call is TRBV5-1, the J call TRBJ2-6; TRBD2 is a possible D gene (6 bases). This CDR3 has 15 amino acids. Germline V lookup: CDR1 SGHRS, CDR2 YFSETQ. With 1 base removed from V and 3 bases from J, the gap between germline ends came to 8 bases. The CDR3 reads CASSLTGDGANVLTF. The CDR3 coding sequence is TGCGCCAGCAGCTTGACGGGGGATGGGGCCAACGTCCTGACTTTC.

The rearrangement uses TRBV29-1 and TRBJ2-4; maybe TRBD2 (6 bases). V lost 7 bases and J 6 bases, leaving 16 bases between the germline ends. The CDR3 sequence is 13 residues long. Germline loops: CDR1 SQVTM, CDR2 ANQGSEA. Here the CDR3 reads CSAHGEVGNIQYF. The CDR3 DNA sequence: TGCAGCGCCCACGGGGAGGTGGGAAACATTCAGTACTTC.

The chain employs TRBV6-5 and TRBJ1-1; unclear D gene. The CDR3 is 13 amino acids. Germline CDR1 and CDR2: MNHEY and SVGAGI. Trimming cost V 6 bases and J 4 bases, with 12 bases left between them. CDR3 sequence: CASSRLPGTEAFF. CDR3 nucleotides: TGTGCCAGCAGCCGACTTCCGGGCACTGAAGCTTTCTTT.

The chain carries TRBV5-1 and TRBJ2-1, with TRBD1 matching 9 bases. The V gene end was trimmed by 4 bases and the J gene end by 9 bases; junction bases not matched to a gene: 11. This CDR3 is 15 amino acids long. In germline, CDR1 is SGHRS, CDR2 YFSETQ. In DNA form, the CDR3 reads TGCGCCAGCAGCGAACCCGGGACAGGGTATCGTGAGCAGTTCTTC. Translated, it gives CASSEPGTGYREQFF.

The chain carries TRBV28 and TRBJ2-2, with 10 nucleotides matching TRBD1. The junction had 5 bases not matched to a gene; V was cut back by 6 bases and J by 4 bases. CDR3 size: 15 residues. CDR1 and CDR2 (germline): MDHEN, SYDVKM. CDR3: CASSQGDRGTGELFF. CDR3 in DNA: TGTGCCAGCAGCCAAGGGGACAGGGGCACCGGGGAGCTGTTTTTT.

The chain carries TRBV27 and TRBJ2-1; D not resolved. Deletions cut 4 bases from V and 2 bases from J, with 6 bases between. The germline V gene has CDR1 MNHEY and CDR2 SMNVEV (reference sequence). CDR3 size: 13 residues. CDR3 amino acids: CASSSLPYNEQFF. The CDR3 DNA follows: TGTGCCAGCAGTTCTCTCCCCTACAATGAGCAGTTCTTC.

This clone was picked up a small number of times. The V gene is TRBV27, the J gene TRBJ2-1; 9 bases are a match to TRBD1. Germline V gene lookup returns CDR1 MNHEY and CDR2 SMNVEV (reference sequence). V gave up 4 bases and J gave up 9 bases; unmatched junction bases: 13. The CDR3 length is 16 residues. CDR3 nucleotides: TGTGCCAGCAGTTCCCCTATCGGGACAGGGATCGGTGAGCAGTTCTTC. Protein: CASSSPIGTGIGEQFF.

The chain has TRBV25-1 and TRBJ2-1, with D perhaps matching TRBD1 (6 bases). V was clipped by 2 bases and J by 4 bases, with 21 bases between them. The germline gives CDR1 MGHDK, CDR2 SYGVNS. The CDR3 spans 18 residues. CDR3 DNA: TGTGCCAGCAGTGAAAACCCCGGCAGGGGCGGAAGATACAATGAGCAGTTCTTC. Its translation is CASSENPGRGGRYNEQFF.

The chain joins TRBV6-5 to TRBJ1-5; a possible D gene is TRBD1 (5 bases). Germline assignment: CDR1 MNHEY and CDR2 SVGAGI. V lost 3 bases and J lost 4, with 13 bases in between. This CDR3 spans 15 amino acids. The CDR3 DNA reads TGTGCCAGCAGTTATGGGGCAGGGTTTAATCAGCCCCAGCATTTT. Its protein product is CASSYGAGFNQPQHF.

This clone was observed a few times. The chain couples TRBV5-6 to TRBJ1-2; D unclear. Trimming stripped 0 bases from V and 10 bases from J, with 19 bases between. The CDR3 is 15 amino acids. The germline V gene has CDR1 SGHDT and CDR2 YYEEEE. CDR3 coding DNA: TGTGCCAGCAGCTTGGCCCCACCCTCGGGGAGGGCCTACACCTTC. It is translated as CASSLAPPSGRAYTF.

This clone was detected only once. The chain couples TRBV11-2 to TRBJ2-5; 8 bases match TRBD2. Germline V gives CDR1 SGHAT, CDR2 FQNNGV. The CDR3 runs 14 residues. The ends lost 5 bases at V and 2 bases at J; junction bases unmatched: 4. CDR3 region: CASSRTSSQETQYF. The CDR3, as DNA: TGTGCCAGCAGCCGGACTAGCTCGCAAGAGACCCAGTACTTC.

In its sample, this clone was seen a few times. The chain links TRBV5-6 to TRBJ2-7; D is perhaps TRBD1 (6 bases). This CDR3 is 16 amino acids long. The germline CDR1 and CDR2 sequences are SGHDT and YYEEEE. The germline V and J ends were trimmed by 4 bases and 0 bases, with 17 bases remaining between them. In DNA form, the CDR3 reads TGTGCCAGCAGCGCCAACGTACAGGGTTCCTCCTACGAGCAGTACTTC. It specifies CASSANVQGSSYEQYF.

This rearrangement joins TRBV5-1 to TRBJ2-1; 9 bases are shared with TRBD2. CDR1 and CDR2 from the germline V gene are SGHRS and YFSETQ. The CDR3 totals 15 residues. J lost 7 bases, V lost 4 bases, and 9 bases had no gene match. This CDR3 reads CASSPESGRWNEQFF. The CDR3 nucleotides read TGCGCCAGCAGCCCAGAGAGCGGGAGGTGGAATGAGCAGTTCTTC.

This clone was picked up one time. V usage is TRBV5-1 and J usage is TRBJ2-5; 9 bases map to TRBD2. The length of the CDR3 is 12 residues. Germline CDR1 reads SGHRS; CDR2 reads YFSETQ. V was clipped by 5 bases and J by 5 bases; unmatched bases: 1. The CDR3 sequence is CASRAGGETQYF. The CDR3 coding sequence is TGCGCCAGCAGGGCGGGAGGGGAGACCCAGTACTTC.

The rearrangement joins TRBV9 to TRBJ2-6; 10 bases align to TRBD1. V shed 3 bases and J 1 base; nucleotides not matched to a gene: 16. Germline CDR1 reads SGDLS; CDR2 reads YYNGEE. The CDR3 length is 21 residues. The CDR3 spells CASSAPLEDRGRKSGANVLTF. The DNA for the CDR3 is TGTGCCAGCAGCGCCCCCCTAGAAGACAGGGGGCGTAAGTCTGGGGCCAACGTCCTGACTTTC.

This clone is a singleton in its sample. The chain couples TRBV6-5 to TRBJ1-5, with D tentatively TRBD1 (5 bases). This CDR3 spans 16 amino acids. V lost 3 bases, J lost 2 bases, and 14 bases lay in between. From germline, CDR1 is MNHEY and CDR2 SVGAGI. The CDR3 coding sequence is TGTGCCAGCAGTTATTCGAGGGGCGGGGGCAATCAGCCCCAGCATTTT. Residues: CASSYSRGGGNQPQHF.